The 7 T cell receptor beta chains presented below share a single source sample, sequenced in a study of shared clonotypes between healthy human individuals. Repertoires were generated with immunoSEQ multiplex PCR, while TCRdb's copy carries only in-frame clones and drops some. The table has around 1,900,000 clones, 85% to 95% seen once. CD8 cells regarded as naive lacked CD45RO, were positively chosen for CCR7, and omitted terminally differentiated effector memory CD45RA+ cells. The sequencing input was naive CD8+ T cells from PBMCs. The source of these receptors is a man aged 18 to 30 in good health. Some clones in this sample may be carry-over from other donors' samples.

This rearrangement joins TRBV28 to TRBJ2-7; 7 bases align to TRBD1. This CDR3 contains 17 residues. The germline V gene has CDR1 MDHEN and CDR2 SYDVKM. V was pared by 4 bases and J by 0 bases, with 12 bases of the junction left unmatched. The CDR3 coding sequence is TGTGCCAGCAGTTCCCGGGACAGCCCTTACAGCTCCTACGAGCAGTACTTC. It translates to CASSSRDSPYSSYEQYF.

The chain is built from TRBV6-5 and TRBJ2-3, with D uncertain. Per germline, CDR1 MNHEY and CDR2 SVGAGI. The CDR3 is 14 amino acids. Trimming left V 2 bases short and J 4 bases short, with 10 bases between. The CDR3, as DNA: TGTGCCAGCAGTTACACGCTTGCCCCAGATACGCAGTATTTT. It is translated as CASSYTLAPDTQYF.

This clone was detected only once. J is TRBJ1-5 and V is TRBV23-1; the D is unclear. TRBV23-1 is assigned to the ORF class and has an uncertain function. V gave up 0 bases and J gave up 0 bases, with 12 bases separating them. The CDR3 runs to 17 residues. CDR3 DNA sequence: TGCGCCAGCAGTCAATCGACCGGGTCAAATAGCAATCAGCCCCAGCATTTT. Translating it yields CASSQSTGSNSNQPQHF.

The chain recombines TRBV5-1 with TRBJ2-7; TRBD2 matches 10 bases. The V and J ends lost 1 base and 3 bases, in that order; junction bases with no gene match: 4. Germline values: CDR1 SGHRS, CDR2 YFSETQ. This CDR3 contains 15 residues. DNA for the CDR3: TGCGCCAGCAGCTTGACCCTAGCGGGAGACTACGAGCAGTACTTC. Amino acids: CASSLTLAGDYEQYF.

This clone was picked up one time. The chain uses TRBV7-9 and TRBJ2-5, with TRBD1 matching over 10 bases. V gave up 5 bases and J gave up 11 bases; unmatched junction bases: 14. The length of the CDR3 is 15 residues. Germline V lookup: CDR1 SEHNR, CDR2 FQNEAQ (reference sequence). CDR3 sequence: CASSTRDRGPLEQYF. DNA of the CDR3: TGTGCCAGCAGCACCCGGGACAGGGGACCGCTGGAGCAGTACTTC. Supplemented by reference TRBV7-9 and TRBJ2-5, the full variable domain reads DTGVSQNPRHKITKRGQNVTFRCDPISEHNRLYWYRQTLGQGPEFLTYFQNEAQLEKSRLLSDRFSAERPKGSFSTLEIQRTEQGDSAMYLCASSTRDRGPLEQYFGPGTRLLVL.

The rearrangement links TRBV28 to TRBJ1-2, with D perhaps matching TRBD1 (5 bases). CDR3 length equals 13 residues. V lost 6 bases and J lost 1, with 9 bases in between. The germline gives CDR1 MDHEN, CDR2 SYDVKM. The CDR3 DNA reads TGTGCCAGCAGATCCAGGGATAACTATGGCTACACCTTC. Translated, it gives CASRSRDNYGYTF.

This rearrangement joins TRBV29-1 to TRBJ2-5, with D perhaps TRBD1 (5 bases). The end of the DNA is better explained by TRBJ2-7, so the J call may be wrong. The CDR3 is made up of 13 amino acids. In germline, CDR1 is SQVTM, CDR2 ANQGSEA. CDR3 sequence: CSTQDSLTYEQYF. The CDR3 region has the DNA TGCAGCACTCAAGACAGTCTGACCTACGAGCAGTACTTC.